This record covers a single TCR beta chain. The sample originates from a study of blood T cell repertoires in COVID-19. The wider study: Specimens from acute and convalescent COVID-19 originated in the United States, Italy and Spain. From T cells, B-cell-depleted T cells, or PBMCs came the material, which was cDNA or gDNA.

Trimming took 3 bases from V and 0 from J, leaving 11 bases between them. The germline V gene encodes CDR1 ENHRY and CDR2 SYGVKD. The CDR3 covers 15 residues. Original processing methods: Amplified reference gene primers provided the basis for estimating nucleated cell counts. Data came from immunoSEQ multiplex PCR; TCRdb stores just in-frame clones and leaves some out. Clone size and the V and J calls come from that table; the DNA yielded D and trimming. The sample shows some 270,000 clones, around 87% of them seen only once. The V gene is TRBV10-3, the J gene TRBJ1-1, with D perhaps matching TRBD1 (5 bases). Sequencing was performed on peripheral blood. This receptor was identified in a woman in her sixties or seventies with COVID-19, enrolled during active disease. CDR3 region: CAISDSVRVNTEAFF. The CDR3 nucleotides read TGTGCCATCAGTGATAGTGTCAGGGTGAACACTGAAGCTTTCTTT.